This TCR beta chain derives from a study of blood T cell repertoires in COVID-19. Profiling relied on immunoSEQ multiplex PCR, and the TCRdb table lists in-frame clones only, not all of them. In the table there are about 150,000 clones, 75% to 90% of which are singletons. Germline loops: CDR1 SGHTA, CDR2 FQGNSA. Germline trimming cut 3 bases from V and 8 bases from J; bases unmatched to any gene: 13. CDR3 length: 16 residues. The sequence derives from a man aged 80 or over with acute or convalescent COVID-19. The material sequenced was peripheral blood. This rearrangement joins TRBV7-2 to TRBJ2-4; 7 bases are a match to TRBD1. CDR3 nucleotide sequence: TGTGCCAGCAGCTTCGGGATGGGACAGCGTCCGGACATTCAGTACTTC. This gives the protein CASSFGMGQRPDIQYF.